Listed below are T cell receptor beta chains from one sample, sequenced in a study of cytomegalovirus exposure and HLA in healthy donors. Generated by immunoSEQ multiplex PCR, the TCRdb table keeps only in-frame clones and is missing some. The sample has about 69,000 clones, about 78% seen once. The specimen sequenced was PBMCs. The receptors were sampled from a young man in good health and CMV-seronegative. Both conserved end residues are part of each CDR3. D genes are given only for firm matches. The size of a clone is reported for some rows only, either as once, few or many, or as a class for expanded clones.

size	V	J	D	DNA	CDR3
-	TRBV11-3	TRBJ2-2	-	TGTGCCAGCGAAGGATCCGAGGGCACCGGGGAGCTGTTTTTT	CASEGSEGTGELFF
few	TRBV11-2	TRBJ1-1	-	TGTGCCAGCAGCTTATTCCAGGGCGGGAACACTGAAGCTTTCTTT	CASSLFQGGNTEAFF
-	TRBV9	TRBJ2-3	-	TGTGCCAGCAGCGTAGAGTCAAGGGGGAATACGCAGTATTTT	CASSVESRGNTQYF
-	TRBV7-2	TRBJ2-2	-	TGTGCCAGCAGCTTCGGGAACACCGGGGAGCTGTTTTTT	CASSFGNTGELFF
-	TRBV29-1	TRBJ2-7	-	TGCAGCGTTGTCACAGTCTCCTACGAGCAGTACTTC	CSVVTVSYEQYF
-	TRBV5-1	TRBJ2-3	-	TGCGCCAGCAGCTTCGGTCAAGTGGATACGCAGTATTTT	CASSFGQVDTQYF
once	TRBV4-3	TRBJ1-6	TRBD1	TGCGCCAGCAGCCAAGATCGGACAGGGAGGGGTTCACCCCTCCACTTT	CASSQDRTGRGSPLHF
-	TRBV5-1	TRBJ2-3	TRBD2	TGCGCCAGCAGCTTCCCTTGGGCGGGGGAACGCACAGATACGCAGTATTTT	CASSFPWAGERTDTQYF
few	TRBV2	TRBJ2-3	-	TGTGCCAGCAGTGAATCGGGGAGGACAGATACGCAGTATTTT	CASSESGRTDTQYF
once	TRBV2	TRBJ2-5	-	TGTGCCAGCAGTGACATGGCAGGGAAGGAGACCCAGTACTTC	CASSDMAGKETQYF
-	TRBV9	TRBJ2-1	-	TGTGCCAGCAGCTTATCCGGGAGCTACAATGAGCAGTTCTTC	CASSLSGSYNEQFF
-	TRBV5-1	TRBJ2-3	TRBD1	TGCGCCAGCAGCTTCTGGGACAGAATCACAGATACGCAGTATTTT	CASSFWDRITDTQYF
few	TRBV5-4	TRBJ2-5	-	TGTGCCAGCAGCTTGAACAGCCAAGAGACCCAGTACTTC	CASSLNSQETQYF
-	TRBV7-8	TRBJ2-1	TRBD1	TGTGCCAGCAGCCCTCGACAGGGAAGGTACAATGAGCAGTTCTTC	CASSPRQGRYNEQFF
-	TRBV5-1	TRBJ2-5	TRBD2	TGCGCCAGCAGCTTGGGTCGGGGGGGCCTTGAGACCCAGTACTTC	CASSLGRGGLETQYF
-	TRBV13	TRBJ2-7	TRBD1	TGTGCCAGCAGCTTCCTAACCCTTGGGACAGGAATGTCCTACGAGCAGTACTTC	CASSFLTLGTGMSYEQYF
-	TRBV7-9	TRBJ2-5	TRBD2	TGTGCCAGCAGCCCGGGACTAGGAACTCAAGAGACCCAGTACTTC	CASSPGLGTQETQYF
-	TRBV6-6	TRBJ2-3	TRBD2	TGTGCCAGCAGTGATAGCGGGGGGGCCACAGATACGCAGTATTTT	CASSDSGGATDTQYF
few	TRBV7-2	TRBJ1-3	-	TGTGCCAGCAGCTTAGTCGGCTCTGGAAACACCATATATTTT	CASSLVGSGNTIYF
-	TRBV7-2	TRBJ2-1	-	TGTGCCAGCAGCCGGGACGGGGGAGTACTCTACAATGAGCAGTTCTTC	CASSRDGGVLYNEQFF
-	TRBV7-2	TRBJ1-2	-	TGTGCCAGCAGTGGGGGGGCTATCTATGGCTACACCTTC	CASSGGAIYGYTF
-	TRBV5-6	TRBJ2-5	TRBD1	TGTGCCAGCGGGAAAGGGGGCGCCCAGTACTTC	CASGKGGAQYF
once	TRBV27	TRBJ1-4	TRBD1	TGTGCCAGCAGTTTGACAGGGTTGTCTAATGAAAAACTGTTTTTT	CASSLTGLSNEKLFF
-	TRBV10-3	TRBJ2-5	TRBD1	TGTGCCATCAGACGACAGGGGACCCAAGAGACCCAGTACTTC	CAIRRQGTQETQYF
-	TRBV5-1	TRBJ1-1	-	TGCGCCAGCAGCATGGGCGGGGGCTGGGACACTGAAGCTTTCTTT	CASSMGGGWDTEAFF
-	TRBV10-3	TRBJ2-2	TRBD2	TGTGCCATCAGCAGACTAGCGGGGGGACACACCGGGGAGCTGTTTTTT	CAISRLAGGHTGELFF
-	TRBV9	TRBJ1-3	-	TGTGCCAGCAGCGTAGAGAACAGGGATAACACCATATATTTT	CASSVENRDNTIYF